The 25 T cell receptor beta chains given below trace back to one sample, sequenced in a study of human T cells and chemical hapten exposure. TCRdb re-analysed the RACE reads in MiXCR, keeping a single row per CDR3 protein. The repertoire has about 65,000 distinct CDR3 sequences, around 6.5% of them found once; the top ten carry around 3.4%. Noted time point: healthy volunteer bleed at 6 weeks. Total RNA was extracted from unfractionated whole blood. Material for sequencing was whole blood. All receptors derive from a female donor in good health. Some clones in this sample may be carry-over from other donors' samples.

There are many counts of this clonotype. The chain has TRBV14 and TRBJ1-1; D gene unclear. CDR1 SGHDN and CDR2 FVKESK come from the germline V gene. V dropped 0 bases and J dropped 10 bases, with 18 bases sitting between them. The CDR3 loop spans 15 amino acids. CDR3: CASSQEWGRLDGAFF. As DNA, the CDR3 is TGTGCCAGCAGCCAAGAATGGGGTAGGCTTGACGGAGCTTTCTTT.

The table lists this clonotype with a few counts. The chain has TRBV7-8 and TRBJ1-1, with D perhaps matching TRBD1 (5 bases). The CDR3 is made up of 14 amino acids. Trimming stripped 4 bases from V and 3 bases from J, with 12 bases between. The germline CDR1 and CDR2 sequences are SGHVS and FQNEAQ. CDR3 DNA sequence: TGTGCCAGCAGCTCATACCAGGGTCACACTGAAGCTTTCTTT. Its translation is CASSSYQGHTEAFF.

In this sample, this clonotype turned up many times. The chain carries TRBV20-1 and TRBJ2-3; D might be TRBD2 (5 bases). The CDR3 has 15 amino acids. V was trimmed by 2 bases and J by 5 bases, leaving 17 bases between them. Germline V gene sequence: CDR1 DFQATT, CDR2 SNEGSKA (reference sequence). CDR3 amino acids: CSARPLGGPRDTQYF. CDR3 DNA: TGCAGTGCTAGACCCCTGGGCGGGCCTAGAGATACGCAGTATTTT.

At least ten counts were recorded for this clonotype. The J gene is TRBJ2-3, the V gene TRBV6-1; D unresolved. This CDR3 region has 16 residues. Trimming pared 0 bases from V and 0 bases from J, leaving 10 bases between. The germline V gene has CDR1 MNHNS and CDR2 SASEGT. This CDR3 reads CASSEAGQTSTDTQYF. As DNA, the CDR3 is TGTGCCAGCAGTGAAGCGGGTCAGACTAGCACAGATACGCAGTATTTT.

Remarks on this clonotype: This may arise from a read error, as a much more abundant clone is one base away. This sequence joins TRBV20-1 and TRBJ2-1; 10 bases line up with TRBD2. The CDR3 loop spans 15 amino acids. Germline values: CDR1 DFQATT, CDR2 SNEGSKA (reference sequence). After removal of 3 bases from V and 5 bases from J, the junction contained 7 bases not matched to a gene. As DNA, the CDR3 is TGCAGTGCTAGTCTCCTAGCGGGAGAGAACAATGAGCAGTTCTTC. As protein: CSASLLAGENNEQFF.

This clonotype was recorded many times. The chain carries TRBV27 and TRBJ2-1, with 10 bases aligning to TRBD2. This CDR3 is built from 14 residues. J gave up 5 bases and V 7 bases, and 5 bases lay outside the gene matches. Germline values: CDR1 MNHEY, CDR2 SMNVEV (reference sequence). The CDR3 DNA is TGTGCCAGCAAGCGAGCGGGAGGGCACAATGAGCAGTTCTTC. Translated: CASKRAGGHNEQFF.

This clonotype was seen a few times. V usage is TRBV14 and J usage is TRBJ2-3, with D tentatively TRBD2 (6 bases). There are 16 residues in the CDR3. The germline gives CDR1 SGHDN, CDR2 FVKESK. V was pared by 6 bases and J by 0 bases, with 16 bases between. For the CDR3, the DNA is TGTGCCAGCAGTACCGGCGGAGCGGGTAGCACAGATACGCAGTATTTT. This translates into CASSTGGAGSTDTQYF. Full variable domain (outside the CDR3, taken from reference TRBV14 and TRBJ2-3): EAGVTQFPSHSVIEKGQTVTLRCDPISGHDNLYWYRRVMGKEIKFLLHFVKESKQDESGMPNNRFLAERTGGTYSTLKVQPAELEDSGVYFCASSTGGAGSTDTQYFGPGTRLTVL.

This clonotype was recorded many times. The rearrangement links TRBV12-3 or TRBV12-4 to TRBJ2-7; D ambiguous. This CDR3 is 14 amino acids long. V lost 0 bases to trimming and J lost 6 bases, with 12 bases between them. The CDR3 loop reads CASSLARIRGEQYF. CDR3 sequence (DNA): TGTGCCAGCAGTTTAGCAAGGATAAGAGGCGAGCAGTACTTC.

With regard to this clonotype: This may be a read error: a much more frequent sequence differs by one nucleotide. CDR3 nucleotides: TGCAGTGCTAGATTGTCCCAGTCCTATGGCTACACCTTC. As protein: CSARLSQSYGYTF. The chain recombines TRBV20-1 with TRBJ1-2; D gene uncertain. The germline CDR1 and CDR2 sequences are DFQATT and SNEGSKA (reference sequence). The length of the CDR3 is 13 residues. The ends were cut back, 2 bases at V and 4 bases at J, with 11 bases in the middle.

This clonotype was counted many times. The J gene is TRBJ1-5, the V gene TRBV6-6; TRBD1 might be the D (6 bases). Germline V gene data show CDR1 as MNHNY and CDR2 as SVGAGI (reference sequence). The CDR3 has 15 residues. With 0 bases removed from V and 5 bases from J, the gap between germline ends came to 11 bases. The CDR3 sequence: CASSYSGQKDQPQHF. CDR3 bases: TGTGCCAGCAGTTACTCAGGACAGAAAGATCAGCCCCAGCATTTT.

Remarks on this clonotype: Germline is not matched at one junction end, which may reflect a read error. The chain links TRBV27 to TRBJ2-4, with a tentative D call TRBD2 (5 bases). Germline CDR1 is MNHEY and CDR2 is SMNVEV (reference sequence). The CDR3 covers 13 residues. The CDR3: CASSLFRGQEVCF. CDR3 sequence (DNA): TGTGCCAGCAGTTTGTTTCGAGGGCAGGAGGTTTGCTTC.

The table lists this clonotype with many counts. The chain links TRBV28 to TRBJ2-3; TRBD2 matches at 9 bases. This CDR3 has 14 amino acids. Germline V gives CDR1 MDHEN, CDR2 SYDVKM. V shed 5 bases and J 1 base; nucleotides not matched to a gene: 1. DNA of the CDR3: TGTGCCAGCAGTGTAGCGGGAGGCACAGATACGCAGTATTTT. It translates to CASSVAGGTDTQYF.

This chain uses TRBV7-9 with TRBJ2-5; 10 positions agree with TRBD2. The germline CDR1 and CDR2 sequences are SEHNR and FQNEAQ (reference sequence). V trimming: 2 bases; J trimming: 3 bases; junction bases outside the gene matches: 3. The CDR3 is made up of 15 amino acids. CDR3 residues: CASSLLLAGEETQYF. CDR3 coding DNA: TGTGCCAGCAGCTTACTCCTAGCGGGAGAAGAGACCCAGTACTTC.

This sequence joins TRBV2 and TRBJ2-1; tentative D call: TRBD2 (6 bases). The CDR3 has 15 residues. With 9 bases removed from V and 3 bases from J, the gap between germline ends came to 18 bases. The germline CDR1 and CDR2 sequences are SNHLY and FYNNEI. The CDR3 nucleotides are TGTGCCAGGGGGTTGGGGCTAGCGAGCTACAATGAGCAGTTCTTC. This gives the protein CARGLGLASYNEQFF.

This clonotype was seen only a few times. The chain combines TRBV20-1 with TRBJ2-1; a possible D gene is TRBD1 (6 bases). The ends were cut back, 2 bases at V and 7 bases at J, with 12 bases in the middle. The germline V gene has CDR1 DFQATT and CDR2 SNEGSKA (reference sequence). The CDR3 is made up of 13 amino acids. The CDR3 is CSARTDSWNEQFF. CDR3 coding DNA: TGCAGTGCTAGAACGGACAGTTGGAATGAGCAGTTCTTC.

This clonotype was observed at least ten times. CDR3 protein: CASSLMDSPNNEQFF. The CDR3 nucleotides are TGTGCCAGCAGCTTAATGGACTCACCTAACAATGAGCAGTTCTTC. This chain joins TRBV11-3 and TRBJ2-1; possible D gene TRBD2, 5 bases. V was trimmed by 2 bases and J by 5 bases, leaving 13 bases between them. This CDR3 comprises 15 residues. In germline, CDR1 is SGHNT, CDR2 YENEEA.

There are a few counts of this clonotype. The CDR3 loop reads CASSWGGLNTEAFF. The CDR3 coding sequence is TGTGCCAGCAGTTGGGGGGGTTTGAACACTGAAGCTTTCTTT. J is TRBJ1-1 and V is TRBV6-1, with D perhaps matching TRBD1 (5 bases). This CDR3 has 14 amino acids. Per the germline V gene, CDR1 is MNHNS and CDR2 is SASEGT. V was cut by 5 bases and J by 0 bases, with 10 bases left in between.

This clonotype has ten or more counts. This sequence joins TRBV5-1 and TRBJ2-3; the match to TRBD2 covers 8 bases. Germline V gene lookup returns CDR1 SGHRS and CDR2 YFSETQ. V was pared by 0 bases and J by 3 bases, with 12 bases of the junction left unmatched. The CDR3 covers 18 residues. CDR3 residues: CASSLARGAGGGTDTQYF. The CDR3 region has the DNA TGCGCCAGCAGCTTGGCCCGAGGGGCGGGAGGAGGGACAGATACGCAGTATTTT.

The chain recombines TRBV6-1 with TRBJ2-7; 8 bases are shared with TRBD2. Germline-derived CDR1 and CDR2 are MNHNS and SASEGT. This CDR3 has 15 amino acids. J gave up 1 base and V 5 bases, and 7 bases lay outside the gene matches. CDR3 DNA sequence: TGTGCCAGCAGTAAAAGAGCGGGAGTGTCCTACGAGCAGTACTTC. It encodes CASSKRAGVSYEQYF.

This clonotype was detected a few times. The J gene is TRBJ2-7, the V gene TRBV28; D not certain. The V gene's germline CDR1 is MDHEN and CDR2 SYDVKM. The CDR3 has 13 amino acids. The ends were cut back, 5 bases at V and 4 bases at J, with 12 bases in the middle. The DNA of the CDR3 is TGTGCCAGCAGTAACTCGGACGGGTACGAGCAGTACTTC. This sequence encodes CASSNSDGYEQYF. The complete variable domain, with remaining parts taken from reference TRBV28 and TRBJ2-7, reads DVKVTQSSRYLVKRTGEKVFLECVQDMDHENMFWYRQDPGLGLRLIYFSYDVKMKEKGDIPEGYSVSREKKERFSLILESASTNQTSMYLCASSNSDGYEQYFGPGTRLTVT.

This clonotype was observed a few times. In DNA form, the CDR3 reads TGCAGTGCTAGAGTCCGGACTAGCGGGAGTCTGAACATTCAGTACTTC. Its translation: CSARVRTSGSLNIQYF. V is TRBV20-1 and J is TRBJ2-4, with TRBD2 matching over 13 bases. Germline CDR1 reads DFQATT; CDR2 reads SNEGSKA (reference sequence). The length of the CDR3 is 16 residues. After removal of 1 base from V and 7 bases from J, the junction contained 7 bases not matched to a gene.

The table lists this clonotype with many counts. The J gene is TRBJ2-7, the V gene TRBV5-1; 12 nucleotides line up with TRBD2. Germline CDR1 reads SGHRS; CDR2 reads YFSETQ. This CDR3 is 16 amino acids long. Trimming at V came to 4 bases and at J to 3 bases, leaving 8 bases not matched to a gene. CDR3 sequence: CASSLGRLAGDYEQYF. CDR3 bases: TGCGCCAGCAGCCTCGGCCGACTAGCGGGAGACTACGAGCAGTACTTC.

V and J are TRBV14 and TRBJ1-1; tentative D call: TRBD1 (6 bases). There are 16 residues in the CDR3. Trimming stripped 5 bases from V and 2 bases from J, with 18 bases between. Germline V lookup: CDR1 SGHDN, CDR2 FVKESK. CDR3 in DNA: TGTGCCAGCAGCGAACCGGGACAAATATTTAACACTGAAGCTTTCTTT. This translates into CASSEPGQIFNTEAFF.

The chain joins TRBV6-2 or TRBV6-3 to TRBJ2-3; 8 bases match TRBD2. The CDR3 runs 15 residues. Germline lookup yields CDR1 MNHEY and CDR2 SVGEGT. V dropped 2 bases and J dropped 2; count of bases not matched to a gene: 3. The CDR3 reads CASSYGGRYTDTQYF. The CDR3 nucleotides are TGTGCCAGCAGTTACGGCGGGAGGTACACAGATACGCAGTATTTT.

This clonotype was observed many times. CDR3 in DNA: TGCAGTGCCAGAACGGACAGGGACTATGGCTACACCTTC. It codes for CSARTDRDYGYTF. The chain links TRBV20-1 to TRBJ1-2; TRBD1 matches 8 bases. CDR1 is DFQATT, CDR2 SNEGSKA, per germline (reference sequence). The CDR3 is 13 residues long. The V gene end was trimmed by 6 bases and the J gene end by 3 bases; junction bases not matched to a gene: 6.